This entry concerns a single TCR beta chain. Its antigen is not known. The CDR3 is 16 amino acids. From germline, CDR1 is LNHDA and CDR2 SQIVND (reference sequence). The sample originates from a study of cytotoxic CD8 clonotypes in ibrutinib-treated CLL. The table came from immunoSEQ multiplex PCR; TCRdb's copy has only in-frame clones and leaves some out. The sample consists of around 70,000 clones, 90% of them appearing once. Study observations and caveats: Whereas clonality rose at ibrutinib response, it declined toward baseline at progression.

The sequencing here drew on PBMCs, taken after 12 months of ibrutinib treatment. This receptor was obtained from a human donor with chronic lymphocytic leukemia. The chain has TRBV19 and TRBJ2-5; possibly TRBD1 for D (6 bases). The J call is uncertain, as TRBJ2-7 better fits the DNA end. The CDR3 DNA sequence: TGTGCCAGTAGTATGGCACAGGGAATTACCTCCTACGAGCAGTACTTC. It specifies CASSMAQGITSYEQYF.